Below are 4 T cell receptor beta chains sequenced from a single sample in a study of T-cell reconstitution after alpha-beta-depleted transplantation in children (dated by TCRdb to the mid-2010s). Libraries were made using PCR. The data were produced on an Illumina HiSeq 2500. TCR libraries were prepared with molecular barcoding, using unique molecular identifiers to normalize TCRbeta repertoire quantification. TCRdb trimmed public reads at Q25 via fastp, called clones via MiXCR and kept in-frame beta chains. Entries are consolidated by CDR3 protein sequence, retaining the most common genes and DNA. The sample records roughly 500,000 distinct CDR3 sequences, approximately 20% of which are singletons. The ten biggest clones cover roughly 3.3% of the sample. The sequencing used PBMCs from the stem cell graft donor, collected from the stem cell graft. Receptors were obtained from a human donor who donated a stem cell graft to a child with acute lymphoblastic leukemia.

The rearrangement joins TRBV5-4 to TRBJ1-1, with 11 bases lining up with TRBD1. CDR1 is SGHNT, CDR2 YYREEE, per germline (reference sequence). The CDR3 has 19 amino acids. After removal of 0 bases from V and 2 bases from J, the junction contained 12 bases not matched to a gene. Written as DNA, the CDR3 is TGTGCCAGCAGCTTGGGCATTATTGTCTGGACAGGGGGCAACACTGAAGCTTTCTTT. This encodes CASSLGIIVWTGGNTEAFF.

In its sample, this clonotype was seen a few times. The rearrangement joins TRBV20-1 to TRBJ2-1; TRBD1 matches at 7 bases. Unmatched junction bases numbered 5, after V lost 6 bases and J lost 0 bases. The CDR3 is 14 amino acids. Per the germline V gene, CDR1 is DFQATT and CDR2 is SNEGSKA (reference sequence). For the CDR3, the DNA is TGCAGTGCGCGGACAGGCCACTCCTACAATGAGCAGTTCTTC. It is translated as CSARTGHSYNEQFF.

This clonotype occurred many times. CDR3 sequence (DNA): TGTGCCAGCAGTGTAGTGGGCTACGAGCAGTACTTC. Translating it yields CASSVVGYEQYF. V gene TRBV25-1 combines with J gene TRBJ2-7; D is unresolved. With 4 bases removed from V and 3 bases from J, the gap between germline ends came to 7 bases. The V gene's germline CDR1 is MGHDK and CDR2 SYGVNS. This CDR3 is 12 amino acids long.

This chain uses TRBV7-2 with TRBJ2-1; D gene unclear. The germline V and J ends were trimmed by 4 bases and 2 bases, with 12 bases remaining between them. Per the germline V gene, CDR1 is SGHTA and CDR2 is FQGNSA. The CDR3 loop spans 15 amino acids. CDR3: CASSSPFNPYNEQFF. In nucleotides, the CDR3 is TGTGCCAGCAGCTCACCGTTCAATCCCTACAATGAGCAGTTCTTC.